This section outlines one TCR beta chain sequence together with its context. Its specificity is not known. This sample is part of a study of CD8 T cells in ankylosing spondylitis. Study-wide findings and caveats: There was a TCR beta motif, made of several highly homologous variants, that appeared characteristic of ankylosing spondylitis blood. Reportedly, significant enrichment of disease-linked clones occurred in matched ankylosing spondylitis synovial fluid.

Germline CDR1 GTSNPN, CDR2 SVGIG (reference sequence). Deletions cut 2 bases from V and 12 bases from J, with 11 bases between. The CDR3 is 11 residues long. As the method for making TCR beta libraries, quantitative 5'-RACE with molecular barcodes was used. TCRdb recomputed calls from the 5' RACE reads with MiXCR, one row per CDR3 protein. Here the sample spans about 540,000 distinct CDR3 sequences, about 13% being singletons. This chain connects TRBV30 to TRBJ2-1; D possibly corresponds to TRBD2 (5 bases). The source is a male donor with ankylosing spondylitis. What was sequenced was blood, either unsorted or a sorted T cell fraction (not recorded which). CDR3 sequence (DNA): TGTGCCTGGAGTTCCCCGGGATCGCAGTTCTTC. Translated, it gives CAWSSPGSQFF.